This T cell receptor beta chain was profiled in a study of T-cell reconstitution after alpha-beta-depleted transplantation in children. V shed 0 bases and J 9 bases; nucleotides not matched to a gene: 3. The CDR3 has 13 amino acids. Germline loops: CDR1 SGHRS, CDR2 YFSETQ. Unique molecular identifiers were used in preparing the TCRbeta library. Via MiXCR, TCRdb re-called the PCR reads, giving one row per CDR3 protein. Of around 450,000 distinct CDR3 sequences listed, roughly 15% are singletons. The sequence derives from a boy under two years old who had a stem cell transplant for Wiskott-Aldrich syndrome, so the T cells may come from the graft donor. The chain employs TRBV5-1 and TRBJ2-3; the match to TRBD1 covers 8 bases. This material consisted of PBMCs, mostly from graft donor cells, taken 360 days after TCRalphabeta/CD19-depleted stem cell transplant. The CDR3 nucleotides read TGCGCCAGCAGCTTGGCCGACAGGGGAACGCAGTATTTT. This gives the protein CASSLADRGTQYF. Based on the CDR3 plus reference TRBV5-1 and TRBJ2-3, the full variable domain is KAGVTQTPRYLIKTRGQQVTLSCSPISGHRSVSWYQQTPGQGLQFLFEYFSETQRNKGNFPGRFSGRQFSNSRSEMNVSTLELGDSALYLCASSLADRGTQYFGPGTRLTVL.